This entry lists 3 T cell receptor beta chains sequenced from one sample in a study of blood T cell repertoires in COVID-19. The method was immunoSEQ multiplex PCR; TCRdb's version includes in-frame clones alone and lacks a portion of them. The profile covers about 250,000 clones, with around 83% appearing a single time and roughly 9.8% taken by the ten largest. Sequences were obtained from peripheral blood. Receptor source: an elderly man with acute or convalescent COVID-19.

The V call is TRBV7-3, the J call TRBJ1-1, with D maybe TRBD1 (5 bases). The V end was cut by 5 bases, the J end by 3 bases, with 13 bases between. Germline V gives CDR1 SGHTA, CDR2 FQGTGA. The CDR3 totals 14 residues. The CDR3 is CASSLFGGDTEAFF. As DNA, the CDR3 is TGTGCCAGCAGCCTATTCGGGGGGGACACTGAAGCTTTCTTT.

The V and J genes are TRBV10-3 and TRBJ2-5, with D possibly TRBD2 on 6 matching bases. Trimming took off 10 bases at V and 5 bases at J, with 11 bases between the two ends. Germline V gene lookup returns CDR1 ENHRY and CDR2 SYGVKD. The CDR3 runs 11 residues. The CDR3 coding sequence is TGTGCCACGAGGGCGGGGGAGACCCAGTACTTC. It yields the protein CATRAGETQYF.

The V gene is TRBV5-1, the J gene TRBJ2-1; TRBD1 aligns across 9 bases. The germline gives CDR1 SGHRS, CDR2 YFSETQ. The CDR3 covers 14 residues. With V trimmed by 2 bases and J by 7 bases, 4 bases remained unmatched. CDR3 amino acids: CASSFTGTGNEQFF. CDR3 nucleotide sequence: TGCGCCAGCAGCTTTACCGGGACAGGGAATGAGCAGTTCTTC.